This T cell receptor (beta chain) was retrieved from a study of blood T cells in healthy people across ages. The ends lost 6 bases at V and 4 bases at J; junction bases unmatched: 8. This CDR3 has 15 residues. The germline V gene encodes CDR1 MNHEY and CDR2 SVGAGI. Combining a sample-barcoded 5' primer with a J-beta primer mix, a second PCR ran for roughly 6 to 11 cycles. Each TCR beta cDNA got a 12-nucleotide random molecular identifier. In TCRdb, the 5' RACE reads were re-called with MiXCR into one record per CDR3 protein. This sample has about 2 million distinct CDR3 sequences; less than 50% occur once, and the top ten carry around 2.1%.

The specimen was blood. The sequence was collected from a woman in her 40s in good health. The chain recombines TRBV6-5 with TRBJ1-2; 10 bases line up with TRBD1. Here the CDR3 reads CASRPTGGAGYGYTF. As DNA, the CDR3 is TGTGCCAGCAGGCCGACAGGGGGCGCAGGCTATGGCTACACCTTC.